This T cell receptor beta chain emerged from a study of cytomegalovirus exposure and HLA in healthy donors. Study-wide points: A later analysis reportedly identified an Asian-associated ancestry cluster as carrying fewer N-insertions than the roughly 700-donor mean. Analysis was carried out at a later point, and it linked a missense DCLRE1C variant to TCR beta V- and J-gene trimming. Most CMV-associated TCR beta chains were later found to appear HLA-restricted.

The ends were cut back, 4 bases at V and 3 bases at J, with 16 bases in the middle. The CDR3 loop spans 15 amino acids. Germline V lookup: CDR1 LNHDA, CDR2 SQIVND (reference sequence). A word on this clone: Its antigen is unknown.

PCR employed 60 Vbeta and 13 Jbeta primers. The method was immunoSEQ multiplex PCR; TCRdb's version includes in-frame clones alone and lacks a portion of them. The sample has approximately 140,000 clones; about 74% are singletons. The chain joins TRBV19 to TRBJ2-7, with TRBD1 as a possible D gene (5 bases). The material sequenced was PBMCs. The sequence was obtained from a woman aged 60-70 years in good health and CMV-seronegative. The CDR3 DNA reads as TGTGCCAGTAGTAAAGGGCAGGGCTCTTACTACGAGCAGTACTTC. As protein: CASSKGQGSYYEQYF.